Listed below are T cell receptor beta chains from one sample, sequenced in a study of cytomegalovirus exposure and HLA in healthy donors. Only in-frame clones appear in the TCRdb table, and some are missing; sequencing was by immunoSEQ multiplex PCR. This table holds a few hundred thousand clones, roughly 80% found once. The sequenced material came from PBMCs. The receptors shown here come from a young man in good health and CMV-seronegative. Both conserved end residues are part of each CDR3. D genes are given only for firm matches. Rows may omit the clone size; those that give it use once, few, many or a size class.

CASSIGPRTGELFF TGTGCCAGTAGTATCGGTCCCCGCACCGGGGAGCTGTTTTTT TRBJ2-2 NA few TRBV19
CASSQESVRHLNTGELFF TGTGCCAGCAGCCAAGAGTCGGTTCGCCACCTGAACACCGGGGAGCTGTTTTTT TRBJ2-2 NA NA TRBV4-2
CASSGPGTSAYEQYF TGTGCCAGCAGCGGCCCCGGGACATCAGCCTACGAGCAGTACTTC TRBJ2-7 NA few TRBV7-9
CASSRKGQGAGPGELFF TGTGCCAGCAGTAGAAAAGGACAGGGGGCAGGCCCCGGGGAGCTGTTTTTT TRBJ2-2 TRBD1 NA TRBV25-1
CASSLLHGGRGANVLTF TGCGCCAGCAGCCTGCTACACGGGGGGCGAGGGGCCAACGTCCTGACTTTC TRBJ2-6 NA NA TRBV5-1
CASTDEEPPDTQYF TGCGCCAGCACCGACGAGGAACCACCAGATACGCAGTATTTT TRBJ2-3 NA NA TRBV5-1
CASSISATRTGELFF TGTGCCAGTAGTATTAGTGCGACTAGGACCGGGGAGCTGTTTTTT TRBJ2-2 NA NA TRBV19
CASSIDWPGVSSGASVLTF TGTGCCAGTAGTATAGATTGGCCAGGGGTGAGCTCTGGGGCCAGCGTCCTGACTTTC TRBJ2-6 NA NA TRBV19
CASSSGTSGVWAQYF TGTGCCAGCAGTTCCGGGACTAGCGGGGTGTGGGCCCAGTACTTC TRBJ2-5 TRBD2 once TRBV28
CASSLGLAGTYQETQYF TGCGCCAGCAGCTTAGGACTAGCGGGAACGTACCAAGAGACCCAGTACTTC TRBJ2-5 TRBD2 NA TRBV5-1
CASSLGDPANYGYTF TGTGCCAGCAGTCTGGGAGATCCCGCTAACTATGGCTACACCTTC TRBJ1-2 NA NA TRBV27
CASSQAPRDTSNYGYTF TGTGCCAGCAGCCAAGCCCCCCGGGACACTTCTAACTATGGCTACACCTTC TRBJ1-2 NA few TRBV4-2
CASSLWQGAITDTQYF TGTGCCAGCAGTTTATGGCAGGGGGCCATCACAGATACGCAGTATTTT TRBJ2-3 TRBD1 NA TRBV27
CASRVFTRSNEKLFF TGTGCCAGCAGGGTCTTTACAAGAAGTAATGAAAAACTGTTTTTT TRBJ1-4 NA NA TRBV2